This TCR beta chain came from a study of blood T cells in healthy people across ages. The study, taken as a whole, reports: With donor CMV status unknown, expanded clonotype changes were possibly confounded.

A J-beta primer mix and a sample-barcoded 5' primer were used in a second PCR of roughly 7 to 12 cycles. Each cDNA molecule received a tag from a template-switch adaptor that had 12 random nucleotides. Via MiXCR, TCRdb re-called the 5' RACE reads, giving one row per CDR3 protein. In the table there are 540,000 or so distinct CDR3 sequences, 24% of which are singletons. This clonotype was seen repeatedly, ten times or more. Its antigen is currently unknown. Looked up from germline, CDR1 is SQVTM and CDR2 is ANQGSEA. V was clipped by 3 bases and J by 3 bases; unmatched bases: 14. This CDR3 comprises 17 residues. These data were likewise used in another study, on T cells of mothers and their children. As that study records: Mothers gave over 8 million TCR beta CDR3 reads each, and children roughly 3 million each. The study found thymic selection shapes TCR recombination output similarly in related and unrelated pairs.

The specimen sequenced was blood. This sequence joins TRBV29-1 and TRBJ2-1, with TRBD2 matching 7 bases. The receptor was derived from a boy aged 5 to 17 in good health. The CDR3 nucleotides are TGCAGCGTTGACATGGGGGGGTACAGCGGCTACTACAATGAGCAGTTCTTC. Its translation: CSVDMGGYSGYYNEQFF.